A single sample gave rise to the 10 T cell receptor beta chains below, sequenced in a study of blood T cell repertoires in COVID-19. Sequencing was performed with immunoSEQ multiplex PCR; in TCRdb, only in-frame clones are kept and a portion is missing. This sample yields approximately 150,000 clones, of which 87% are seen a single time; 3% to 4.5% belongs to the top ten. Sequences were obtained from peripheral blood. These receptors were obtained from a woman aged 55-70 years who had recovered from COVID-19.

The chain combines TRBV19 with TRBJ1-4, with D uncertain. Germline CDR1 reads LNHDA; CDR2 reads SQIVND (reference sequence). The CDR3 totals 17 residues. V was pared by 4 bases and J by 1 base, with 16 bases between. The CDR3 spells CASSTTSRPRTNEKLFF. The CDR3 region has the DNA TGTGCCAGTAGTACGACCTCCCGCCCTAGAACTAATGAAAAACTGTTTTTT. Using reference TRBV19 and TRBJ1-4 for the parts outside the CDR3, the full variable domain is DGGITQSPKYLFRKEGQNVTLSCEQNLNHDAMYWYRQDPGQGLRLIYYSQIVNDFQKGDIAEGYSVSREKKESFPLTVTSAQKNPTAFYLCASSTTSRPRTNEKLFFGSGTQLSVL.

This clone showed up just a few times. The rearrangement joins TRBV7-3 to TRBJ2-3; 10 bases match TRBD1. The J segment lost 6 bases and the V segment lost 0 bases, leaving 6 bases of the junction unmatched. The CDR3 has 16 amino acids. The germline V gene has CDR1 SGHTA and CDR2 FQGTGA. For the CDR3, the DNA is TGTGCCAGCAGCTTAACTGGGGACAGGGGTTTGGATACGCAGTATTTT. Protein product: CASSLTGDRGLDTQYF.

This clone turned up a few times. The chain couples TRBV4-3 to TRBJ2-2; D may be TRBD1 (5 bases). Per the germline V gene, CDR1 is LGHNA and CDR2 is YSLEER. V was clipped by 3 bases and J by 11 bases, with 7 bases between them. There are 11 residues in the CDR3. CDR3 DNA: TGCGCCAGCAGCCACCAGGGCGAGCTGTTTTTT. Its translation is CASSHQGELFF.

The chain is built from TRBV5-1 and TRBJ1-1; TRBD1 matches 11 bases. Germline V gives CDR1 SGHRS, CDR2 YFSETQ. Trimming took 4 bases from V and 0 from J; bases not matched to a gene: 5. CDR3 length: 16 amino acids. CDR3 in amino acids: CASSPGTGGMNTEAFF. For the CDR3, the DNA is TGCGCCAGCAGCCCCGGGACAGGGGGTATGAACACTGAAGCTTTCTTT.

The rearrangement joins TRBV5-1 to TRBJ1-6; the D gene is possibly TRBD1 (6 bases). V was trimmed by 4 bases and J by 10 bases, leaving 18 bases between them. CDR3 size: 15 residues. Germline CDR1 and CDR2: SGHRS and YFSETQ. The CDR3 protein is CASSDQTGTSSPLHF. CDR3 DNA sequence: TGCGCCAGCAGCGACCAAACAGGGACGAGCTCACCCCTCCACTTT.

V usage is TRBV11-2 and J usage is TRBJ1-2; TRBD1 agrees at 9 bases. Germline loops: CDR1 SGHAT, CDR2 FQNNGV. Trimming at V came to 3 bases and at J to 4 bases, leaving 9 bases not matched to a gene. The CDR3 has 16 residues. The chain's CDR3 is CASSLGFMGQGYGYTF. Here the CDR3 DNA reads TGTGCCAGCAGCTTGGGGTTTATGGGACAGGGCTATGGCTACACCTTC.

The chain uses TRBV13 and TRBJ1-1, with 9 bases fitting TRBD1. There are 18 residues in the CDR3. Germline loops: CDR1 PRHDT, CDR2 FYEKMQ (reference sequence). V was clipped by 5 bases and J by 0 bases; unmatched bases: 13. CDR3 DNA: TGTGCCAGCAGCCCTCGTTCACAGGGGGCGCGGATGAACACTGAAGCTTTCTTT. Its translation: CASSPRSQGARMNTEAFF.

The V gene is TRBV28, the J gene TRBJ2-7, with 7 bases matching TRBD1. Germline CDR1 MDHEN, CDR2 SYDVKM. The V segment lost 4 bases and the J segment 1 base; nucleotides outside the gene matches: 7. The CDR3 spans 15 residues. Written as DNA, the CDR3 is TGTGCCAGCAGTTCCTGGGCAGGGGGTTCCTACGAGCAGTACTTC. Amino acids: CASSSWAGGSYEQYF.

This clone was observed a handful of times. The chain couples TRBV18 to TRBJ1-5; D is possibly TRBD1 (5 bases). With 6 bases removed from V and 7 bases from J, the gap between germline ends came to 16 bases. This CDR3 has 14 amino acids. Germline V gene data show CDR1 as KGHSH and CDR2 as LQKENI. CDR3 residues: CASSRVGGEQPQHF. CDR3 bases: TGTGCCAGCTCCAGGGTGGGAGGGGAACAGCCCCAGCATTTT.

The CDR3 DNA follows: TGCGCCAGCAGCTTAGGGGACAGGGCGGGCACTGAAGCTTTCTTT. It is translated as CASSLGDRAGTEAFF. The chain has TRBV5-1 and TRBJ1-1, with 9 positions matching TRBD1. In germline, CDR1 is SGHRS, CDR2 YFSETQ. The CDR3 spans 15 residues. Unmatched junction bases numbered 6, after V lost 2 bases and J lost 4 bases.